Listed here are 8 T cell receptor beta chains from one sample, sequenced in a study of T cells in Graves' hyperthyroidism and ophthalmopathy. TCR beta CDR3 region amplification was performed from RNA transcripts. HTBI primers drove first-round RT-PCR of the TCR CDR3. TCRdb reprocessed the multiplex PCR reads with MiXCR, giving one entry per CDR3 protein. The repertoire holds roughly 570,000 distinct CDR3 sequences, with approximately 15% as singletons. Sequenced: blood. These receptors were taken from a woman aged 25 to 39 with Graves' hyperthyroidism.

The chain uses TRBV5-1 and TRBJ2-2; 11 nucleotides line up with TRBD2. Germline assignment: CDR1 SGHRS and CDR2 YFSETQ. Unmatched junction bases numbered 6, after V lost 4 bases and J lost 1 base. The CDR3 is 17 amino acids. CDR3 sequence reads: CASSQTLAGVNTGELFF. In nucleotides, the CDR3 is TGCGCCAGCAGCCAAACACTAGCGGGAGTGAACACCGGGGAGCTGTTTTTT.

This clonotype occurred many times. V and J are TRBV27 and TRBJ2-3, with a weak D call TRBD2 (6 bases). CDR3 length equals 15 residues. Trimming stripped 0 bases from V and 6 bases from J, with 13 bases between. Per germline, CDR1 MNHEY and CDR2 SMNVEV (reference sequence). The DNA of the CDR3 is TGTGCCAGCAGTTTATCGCGGGGTTCCACGGATACGCAGTATTTT. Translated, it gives CASSLSRGSTDTQYF.

The CDR3 region has the DNA TGTGCCAGCGCCCAAGACAGGGGGAACACTGAAGCTTTCTTT. Translation gives CASAQDRGNTEAFF. J is TRBJ1-1 and V is TRBV4-2; 8 nucleotides match TRBD1. The CDR3 consists of 14 residues. The germline gives CDR1 LGHNA, CDR2 YNFKEQ. V trimming: 8 bases; J trimming: 1 base; junction bases outside the gene matches: 6.

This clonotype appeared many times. In DNA, the CDR3 is TGTGCTAGTGGTTCACTAGCGGACTACAATGAGCAGTTCTTC. Translating it yields CASGSLADYNEQFF. The chain is built from TRBV12-5 and TRBJ2-1, with 8 bases identical to TRBD2. The germline V gene encodes CDR1 LGHNT and CDR2 FRNRAP. Trimming took 4 bases from V and 3 from J; bases not matched to a gene: 2. The CDR3 sequence is 14 residues long. Full variable domain (missing parts from reference TRBV12-5 and TRBJ2-1): DARVTQTPRHKVTEMGQEVTMRCQPILGHNTVFWYRQTMMQGLELLAYFRNRAPLDDSGMPKDRFSAEMPDATLATLKIQPSEPRDSAVYFCASGSLADYNEQFFGPGTRLTVL.

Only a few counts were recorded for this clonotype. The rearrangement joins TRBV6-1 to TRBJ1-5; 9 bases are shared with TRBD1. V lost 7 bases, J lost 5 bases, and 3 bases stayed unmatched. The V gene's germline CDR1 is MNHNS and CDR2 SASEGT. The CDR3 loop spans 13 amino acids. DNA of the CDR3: TGTGCCAGCACCGGGGACAGGGATCAGCCCCAGCATTTT. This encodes CASTGDRDQPQHF.

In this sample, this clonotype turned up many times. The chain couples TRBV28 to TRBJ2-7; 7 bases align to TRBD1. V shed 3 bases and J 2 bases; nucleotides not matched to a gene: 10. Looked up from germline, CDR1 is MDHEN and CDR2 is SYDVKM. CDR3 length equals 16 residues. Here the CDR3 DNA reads TGTGCCAGCAGTTTTCCTTTGTGGGACAGAGCCTACGAGCAGTACTTC. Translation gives CASSFPLWDRAYEQYF.

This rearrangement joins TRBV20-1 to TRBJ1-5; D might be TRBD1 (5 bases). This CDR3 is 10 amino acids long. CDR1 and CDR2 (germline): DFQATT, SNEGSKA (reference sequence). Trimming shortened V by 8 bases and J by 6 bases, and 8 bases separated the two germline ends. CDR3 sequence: CSSGGQPQHF. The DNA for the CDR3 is TGCAGTTCTGGGGGTCAGCCCCAGCATTTT.

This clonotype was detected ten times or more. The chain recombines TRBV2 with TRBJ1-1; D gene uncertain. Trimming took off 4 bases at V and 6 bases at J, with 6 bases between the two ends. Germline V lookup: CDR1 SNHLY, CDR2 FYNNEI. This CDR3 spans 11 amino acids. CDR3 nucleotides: TGTGCCAGCAGTGCGAGCGCTGAAGCTTTCTTT. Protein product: CASSASAEAFF.